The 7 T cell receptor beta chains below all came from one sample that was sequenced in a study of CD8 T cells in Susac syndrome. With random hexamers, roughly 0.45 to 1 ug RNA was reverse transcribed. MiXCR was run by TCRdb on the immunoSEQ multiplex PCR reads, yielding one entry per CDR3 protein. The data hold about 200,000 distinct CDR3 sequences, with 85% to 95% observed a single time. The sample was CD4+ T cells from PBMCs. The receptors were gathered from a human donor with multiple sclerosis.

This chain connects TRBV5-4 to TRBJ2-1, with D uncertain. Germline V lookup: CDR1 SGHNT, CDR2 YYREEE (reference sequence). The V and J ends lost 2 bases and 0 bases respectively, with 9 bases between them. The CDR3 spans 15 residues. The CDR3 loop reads CASSFTQSSYNEQFF. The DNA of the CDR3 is TGTGCCAGCAGCTTCACGCAGAGCTCCTACAATGAGCAGTTCTTC.

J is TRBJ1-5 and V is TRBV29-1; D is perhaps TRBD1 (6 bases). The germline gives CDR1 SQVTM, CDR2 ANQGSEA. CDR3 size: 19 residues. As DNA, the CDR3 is TGCAGTGCACAATTGTGGGACAAGCAACGAGGCTCATTCAATCAGCCCCAGCATTTT. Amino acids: CSAQLWDKQRGSFNQPQHF. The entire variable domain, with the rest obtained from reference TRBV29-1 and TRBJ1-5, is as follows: SAVISQKPSRDICQRGTSLTIQCQVDSQVTMMFWYRQQPGQSLTLIATANQGSEATYESGFVIDKFPISRPNLTFSTLTVSNMSPEDSSIYLCSAQLWDKQRGSFNQPQHFGDGTRLSIL.

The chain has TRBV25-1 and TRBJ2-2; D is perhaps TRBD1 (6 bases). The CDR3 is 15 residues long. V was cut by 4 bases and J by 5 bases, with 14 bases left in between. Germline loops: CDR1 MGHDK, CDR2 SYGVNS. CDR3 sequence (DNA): TGTGCCAGCAGTGCCCTGGGCAGGGGAACCGGGGAGCTGTTTTTT. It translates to CASSALGRGTGELFF.

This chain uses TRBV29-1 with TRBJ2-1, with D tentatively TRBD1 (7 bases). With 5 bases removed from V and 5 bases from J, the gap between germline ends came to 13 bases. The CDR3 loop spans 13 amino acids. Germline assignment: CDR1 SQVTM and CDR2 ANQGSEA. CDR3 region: CSVRRDRDNEQFF. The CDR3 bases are TGCAGCGTTCGGCGGGACAGAGACAATGAGCAGTTCTTC.

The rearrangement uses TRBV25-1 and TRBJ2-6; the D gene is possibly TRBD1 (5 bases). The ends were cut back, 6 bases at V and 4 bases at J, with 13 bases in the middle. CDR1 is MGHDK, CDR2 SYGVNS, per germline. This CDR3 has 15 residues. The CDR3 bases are TGTGCCAGCAGACCCGGACAAGCCGGGGCCAACGTCCTGACTTTC. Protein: CASRPGQAGANVLTF.

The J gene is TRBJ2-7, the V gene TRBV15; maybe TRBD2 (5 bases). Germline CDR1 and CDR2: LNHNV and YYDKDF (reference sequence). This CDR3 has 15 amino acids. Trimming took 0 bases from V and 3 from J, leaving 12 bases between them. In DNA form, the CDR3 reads TGTGCCACCAGCAGAGAAAATCGAGCGGTCTACGAGCAGTACTTC. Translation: CATSRENRAVYEQYF.

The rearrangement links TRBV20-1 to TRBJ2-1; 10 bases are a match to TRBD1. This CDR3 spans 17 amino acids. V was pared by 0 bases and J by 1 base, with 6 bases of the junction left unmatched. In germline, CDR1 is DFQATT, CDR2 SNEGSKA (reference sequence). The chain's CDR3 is CSARDLGTGVSYNEQFF. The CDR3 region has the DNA TGCAGTGCTAGAGATCTCGGGACAGGGGTTTCCTACAATGAGCAGTTCTTC.